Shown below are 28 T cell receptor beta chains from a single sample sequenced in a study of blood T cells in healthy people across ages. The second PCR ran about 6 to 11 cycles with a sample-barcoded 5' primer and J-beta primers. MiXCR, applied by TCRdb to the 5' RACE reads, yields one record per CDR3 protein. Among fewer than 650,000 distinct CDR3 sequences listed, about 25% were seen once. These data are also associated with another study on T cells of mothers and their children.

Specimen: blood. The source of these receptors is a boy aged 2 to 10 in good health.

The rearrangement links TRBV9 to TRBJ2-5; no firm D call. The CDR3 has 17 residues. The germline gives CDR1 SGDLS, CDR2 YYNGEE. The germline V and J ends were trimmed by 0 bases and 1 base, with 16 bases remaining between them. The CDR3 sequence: CASSVGGGEWIQETQYF. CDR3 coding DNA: TGTGCCAGCAGCGTAGGGGGTGGTGAGTGGATCCAAGAGACCCAGTACTTC.

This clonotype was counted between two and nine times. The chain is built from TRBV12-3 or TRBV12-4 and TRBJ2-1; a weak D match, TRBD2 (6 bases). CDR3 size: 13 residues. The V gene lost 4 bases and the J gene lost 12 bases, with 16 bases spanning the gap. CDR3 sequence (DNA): TGTGCCAGCAGTTCCGGGGGATCCTTTGGGCAGTTCTTC. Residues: CASSSGGSFGQFF.

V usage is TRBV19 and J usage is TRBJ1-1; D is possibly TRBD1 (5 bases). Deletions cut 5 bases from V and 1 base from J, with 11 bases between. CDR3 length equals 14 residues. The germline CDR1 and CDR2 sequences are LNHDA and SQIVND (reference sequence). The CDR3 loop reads CASSVLGGNTEAFF. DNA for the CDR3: TGTGCCAGTAGTGTGCTGGGGGGGAACACTGAAGCTTTCTTT.

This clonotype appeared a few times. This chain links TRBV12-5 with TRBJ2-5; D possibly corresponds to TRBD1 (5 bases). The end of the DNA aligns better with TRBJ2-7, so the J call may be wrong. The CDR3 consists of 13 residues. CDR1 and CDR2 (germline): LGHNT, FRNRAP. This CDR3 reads CASGLKGACEQYF. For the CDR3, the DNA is TGTGCTAGTGGTTTGAAAGGGGCCTGCGAGCAGTACTTC.

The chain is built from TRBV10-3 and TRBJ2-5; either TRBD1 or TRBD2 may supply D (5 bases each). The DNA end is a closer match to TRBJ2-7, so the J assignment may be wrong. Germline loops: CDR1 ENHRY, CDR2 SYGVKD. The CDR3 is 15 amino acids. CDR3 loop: CAISGTGTHNYEQYF. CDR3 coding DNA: TGTGCCATCAGTGGGACCGGGACGCATAACTACGAGCAGTACTTC.

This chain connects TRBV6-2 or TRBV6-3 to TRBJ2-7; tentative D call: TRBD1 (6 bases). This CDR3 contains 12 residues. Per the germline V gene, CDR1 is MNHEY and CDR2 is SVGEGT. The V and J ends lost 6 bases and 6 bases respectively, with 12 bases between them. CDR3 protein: CASRKQGAEQYF. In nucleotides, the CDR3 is TGTGCCAGCAGAAAACAGGGCGCCGAGCAGTACTTC.

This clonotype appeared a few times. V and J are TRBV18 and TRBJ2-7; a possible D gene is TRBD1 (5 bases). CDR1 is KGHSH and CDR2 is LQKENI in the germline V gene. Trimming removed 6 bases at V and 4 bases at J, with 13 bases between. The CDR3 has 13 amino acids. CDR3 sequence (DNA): TGTGCCAGCTCCTACGGACACGGATACGAGCAGTACTTC. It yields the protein CASSYGHGYEQYF.

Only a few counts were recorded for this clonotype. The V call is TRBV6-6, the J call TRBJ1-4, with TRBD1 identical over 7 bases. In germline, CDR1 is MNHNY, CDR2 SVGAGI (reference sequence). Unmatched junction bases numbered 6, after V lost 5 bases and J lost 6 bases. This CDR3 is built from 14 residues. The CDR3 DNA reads TGTGCCAGCAGTCACGGACAGGTCGATGAAAAACTGTTTTTT. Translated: CASSHGQVDEKLFF.

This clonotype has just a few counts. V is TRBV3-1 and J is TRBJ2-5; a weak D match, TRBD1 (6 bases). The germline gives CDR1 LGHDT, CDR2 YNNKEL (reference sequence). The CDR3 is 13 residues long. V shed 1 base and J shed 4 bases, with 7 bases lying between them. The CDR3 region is CASSQGGPETQYF. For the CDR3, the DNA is TGTGCCAGCAGCCAAGGGGGGCCAGAGACCCAGTACTTC.

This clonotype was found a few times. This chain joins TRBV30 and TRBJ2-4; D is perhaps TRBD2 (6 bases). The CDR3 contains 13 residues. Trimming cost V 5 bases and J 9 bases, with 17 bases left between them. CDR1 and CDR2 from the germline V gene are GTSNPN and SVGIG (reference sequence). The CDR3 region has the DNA TGTGCCTGGCGAATTAGCGGAACGAGCATTCAGTACTTC. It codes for CAWRISGTSIQYF.

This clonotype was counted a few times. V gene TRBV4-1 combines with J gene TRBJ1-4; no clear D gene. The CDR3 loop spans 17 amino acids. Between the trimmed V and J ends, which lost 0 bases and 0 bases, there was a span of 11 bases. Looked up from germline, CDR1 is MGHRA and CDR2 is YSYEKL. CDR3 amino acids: CASSQEGTITTNEKLFF. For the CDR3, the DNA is TGCGCCAGCAGCCAAGAGGGAACCATTACAACTAATGAAAAACTGTTTTTT.

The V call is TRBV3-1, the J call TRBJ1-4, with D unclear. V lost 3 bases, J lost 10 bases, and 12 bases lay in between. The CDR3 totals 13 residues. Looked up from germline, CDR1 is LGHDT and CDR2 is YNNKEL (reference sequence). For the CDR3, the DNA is TGTGCCAGCAGCCAGTCCAGGATGGGAAAACTGTTTTTT. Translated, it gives CASSQSRMGKLFF.

The CDR3 loop reads CASSFFDGGTQYF. DNA of the CDR3: TGTGCCAGCAGCTTTTTTGACGGAGGGACGCAGTATTTT. The chain is built from TRBV11-3 and TRBJ2-3, with D tentatively TRBD2 (6 bases). The germline V gene has CDR1 SGHNT and CDR2 YENEEA. CDR3 length equals 13 residues. Trimming removed 3 bases at V and 9 bases at J, with 13 bases between. Based on the CDR3 plus reference TRBV11-3 and TRBJ2-3, the full variable domain is EAGVVQSPRYKIIEKKQPVAFWCNPISGHNTLYWYLQNLGQGPELLIRYENEEAVDDSQLPKDRFSAERLKGVDSTLKIQPAELGDSAVYLCASSFFDGGTQYFGPGTRLTVL.

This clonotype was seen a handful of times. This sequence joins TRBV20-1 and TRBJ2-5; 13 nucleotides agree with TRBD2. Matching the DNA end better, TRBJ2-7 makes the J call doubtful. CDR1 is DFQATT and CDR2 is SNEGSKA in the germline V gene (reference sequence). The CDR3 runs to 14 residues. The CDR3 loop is CSAPGLAGSYEQYF. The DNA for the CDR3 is TGCAGCGCCCCGGGACTAGCGGGATCCTACGAGCAGTACTTC.

The CDR3 DNA reads as TGTGCCAGCAACTACAGGGGGGTGACTGAAGCTTTCTTT. Its translation is CASNYRGVTEAFF. This chain uses TRBV21-1 with TRBJ1-1; the table's D call, TRBD1, has no DNA check behind it. TRBV21-1 represents a pseudogene. There are 13 residues in the CDR3.

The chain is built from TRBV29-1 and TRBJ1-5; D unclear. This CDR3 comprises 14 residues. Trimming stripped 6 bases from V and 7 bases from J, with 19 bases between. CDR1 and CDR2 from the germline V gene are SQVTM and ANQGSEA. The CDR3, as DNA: TGCAGCGTCCGTTTATCTTCCCAGGACCAGCCCCAGCATTTT. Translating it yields CSVRLSSQDQPQHF.

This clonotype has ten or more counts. CDR3 sequence reads: CSVVREYIQYF. As DNA, the CDR3 is TGCAGCGTTGTAAGGGAGTACATTCAGTACTTC. The chain combines TRBV29-1 with TRBJ2-4, with a tentative D call TRBD2 (5 bases). V lost 4 bases and J lost 8, with 9 bases in between. This CDR3 is 11 amino acids long. From germline, CDR1 is SQVTM and CDR2 ANQGSEA.

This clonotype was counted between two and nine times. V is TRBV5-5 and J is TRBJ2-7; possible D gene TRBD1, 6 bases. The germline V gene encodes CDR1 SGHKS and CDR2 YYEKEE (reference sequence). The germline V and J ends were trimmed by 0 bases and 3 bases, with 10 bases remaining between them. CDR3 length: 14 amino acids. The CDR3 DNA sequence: TGTGCCAGCAGCTTGGCGCAGGGGATCTACGAGCAGTACTTC. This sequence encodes CASSLAQGIYEQYF.

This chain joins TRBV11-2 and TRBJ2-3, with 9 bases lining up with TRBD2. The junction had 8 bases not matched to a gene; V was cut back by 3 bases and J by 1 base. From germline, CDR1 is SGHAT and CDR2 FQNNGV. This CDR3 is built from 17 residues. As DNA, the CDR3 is TGTGCCAGCAGCTTGGGGATAGCGGGAGATGGCACAGATACGCAGTATTTT. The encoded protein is CASSLGIAGDGTDTQYF.

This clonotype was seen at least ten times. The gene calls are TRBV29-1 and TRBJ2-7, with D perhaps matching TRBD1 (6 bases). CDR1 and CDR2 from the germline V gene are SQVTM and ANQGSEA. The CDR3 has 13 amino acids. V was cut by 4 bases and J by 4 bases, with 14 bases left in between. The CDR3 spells CSVASRGNYEQYF. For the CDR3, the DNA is TGCAGCGTTGCGTCCAGGGGTAATTACGAGCAGTACTTC.

The CDR3 DNA follows: TGTGCCACCAGTGATTTGGGGTTTAATGAGCAGTTCTTC. This encodes CATSDLGFNEQFF. The chain carries TRBV24-1 and TRBJ2-1; D ambiguous. V was trimmed by 0 bases and J by 7 bases, leaving 6 bases between them. Looked up from germline, CDR1 is KGHDR and CDR2 is SFDVKD. This CDR3 is built from 13 residues.

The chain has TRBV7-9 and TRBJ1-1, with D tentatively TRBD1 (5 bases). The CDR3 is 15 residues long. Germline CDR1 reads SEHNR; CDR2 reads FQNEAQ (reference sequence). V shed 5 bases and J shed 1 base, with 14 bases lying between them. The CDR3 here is CASSPRDGQNTEAFF. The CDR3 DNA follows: TGTGCCAGCAGCCCGCGGGACGGCCAGAACACTGAAGCTTTCTTT.

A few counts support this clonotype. Here the CDR3 DNA reads TGTGCTAGTGGTTTTTGGTTGGGGACTAGCGGGAGCCGGAACACCGGGGAGCTGTTTTTT. Its translation is CASGFWLGTSGSRNTGELFF. The chain links TRBV12-5 to TRBJ2-2; 14 bases agree with TRBD2. CDR1 LGHNT and CDR2 FRNRAP come from the germline V gene. The ends lost 3 bases at V and 1 base at J; junction bases unmatched: 10. CDR3 length equals 20 residues.

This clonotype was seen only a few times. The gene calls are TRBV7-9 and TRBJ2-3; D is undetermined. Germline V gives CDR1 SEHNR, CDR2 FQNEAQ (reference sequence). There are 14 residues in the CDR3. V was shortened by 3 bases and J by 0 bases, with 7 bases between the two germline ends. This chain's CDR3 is CASSLPLSTDTQYF. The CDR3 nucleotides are TGTGCCAGCAGCTTGCCTCTTAGCACAGATACGCAGTATTTT.

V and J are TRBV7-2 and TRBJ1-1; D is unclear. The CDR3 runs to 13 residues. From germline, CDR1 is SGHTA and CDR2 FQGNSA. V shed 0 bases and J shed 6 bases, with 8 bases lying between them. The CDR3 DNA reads TGTGCCAGCAGCTTAGCCGGGTACCCTGAAGCTTTCTTT. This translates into CASSLAGYPEAFF.

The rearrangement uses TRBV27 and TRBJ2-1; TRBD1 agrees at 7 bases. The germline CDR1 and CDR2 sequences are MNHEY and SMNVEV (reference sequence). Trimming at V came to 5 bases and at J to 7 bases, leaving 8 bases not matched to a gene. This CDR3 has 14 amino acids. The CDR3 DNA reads TGTGCCAGCAGTCCATGGGACAGTCGTAATGAGCAGTTCTTC. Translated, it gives CASSPWDSRNEQFF.

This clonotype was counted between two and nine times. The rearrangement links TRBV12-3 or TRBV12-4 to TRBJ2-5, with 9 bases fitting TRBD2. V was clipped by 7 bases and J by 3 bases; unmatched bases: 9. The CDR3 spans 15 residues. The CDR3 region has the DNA TGTGCCAGCAAGGTTCATAGCGGGAGTGAAGAGACCCAGTACTTC. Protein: CASKVHSGSEETQYF.

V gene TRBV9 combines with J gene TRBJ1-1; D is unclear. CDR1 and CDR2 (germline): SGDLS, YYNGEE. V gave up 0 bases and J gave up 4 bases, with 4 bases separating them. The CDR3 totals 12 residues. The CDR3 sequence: CASSVVTTEAFF. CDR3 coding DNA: TGTGCCAGCAGCGTAGTAACCACTGAAGCTTTCTTT.